These T cell receptor beta chains were read from a single sample in a study of identical twins' blood T cells. TCRdb re-called the 5' RACE reads through MiXCR, storing one row per CDR3 protein. Of a few hundred thousand distinct CDR3 sequences in the sample, over 25% are singletons; the top ten hold roughly 5.5%. Sequencing input: PBMCs. These receptors were taken from a woman between 18 and 50 years old in good health. The CDR3 runs from the conserved cysteine through the conserved F or W. The order of the fields is J gene, CDR3 length, V gene, D gene, clone size, CDR3 protein, CDR3 DNA. A D gene is named only where the DNA matches it firmly. A clone size is listed for some rows: how often the clone was seen (once, few, many), or a class if it is expanded.

J gene: TRBJ1-1
CDR3 length: 13
V gene: TRBV20-1
D gene: .
clone size: few
CDR3 protein: CGALVGSNTEAFF
CDR3 DNA: TGCGGGGCCCTCGTCGGGTCAAACACTGAAGCTTTCTTT

J gene: TRBJ1-1
CDR3 length: 14
V gene: TRBV7-9
D gene: .
clone size: .
CDR3 protein: CASSAAGTHTEAFF
CDR3 DNA: TGTGCCAGCAGCGCGGCCGGGACACACACTGAAGCTTTCTTT

J gene: TRBJ1-3
CDR3 length: 14
V gene: TRBV4-3
D gene: .
clone size: few
CDR3 protein: CASSQLSRVNTIYF
CDR3 DNA: TGCGCCAGCAGCCAACTCTCCAGGGTAAACACCATATATTTT

J gene: TRBJ1-2
CDR3 length: 14
V gene: TRBV20-1
D gene: .
clone size: many
CDR3 protein: CSARDSRGVYGYTF
CDR3 DNA: TGCAGTGCTAGAGACAGTCGGGGGGTCTATGGCTACACCTTC

J gene: TRBJ2-7
CDR3 length: 16
V gene: TRBV7-9
D gene: .
clone size: .
CDR3 protein: CASSILATGSSYEQYF
CDR3 DNA: TGTGCCAGCAGTATTTTAGCTACAGGGAGCTCCTACGAGCAGTACTTC

J gene: TRBJ2-3
CDR3 length: 15
V gene: TRBV2
D gene: TRBD2
clone size: few
CDR3 protein: CASSKREVWTDTQYF
CDR3 DNA: TGTGCCAGCAGCAAGCGGGAGGTCTGGACAGATACGCAGTATTTT

J gene: TRBJ2-1
CDR3 length: 15
V gene: TRBV7-9
D gene: .
clone size: few
CDR3 protein: CASSGRGHPYNEQFF
CDR3 DNA: TGTGCCAGCAGCGGACGGGGTCACCCCTACAATGAGCAGTTCTTC

J gene: TRBJ1-2
CDR3 length: 13
V gene: TRBV5-1
D gene: .
clone size: .
CDR3 protein: CASSLGQDVGYTF
CDR3 DNA: TGCGCCAGCAGCTTGGGACAGGACGTTGGCTACACCTTC

J gene: TRBJ1-2
CDR3 length: 13
V gene: TRBV2
D gene: .
clone size: few
CDR3 protein: CASRGDINYVYTF
CDR3 DNA: TGTGCCAGCAGGGGGGACATTAACTATGTCTACACCTTC

J gene: TRBJ1-2
CDR3 length: 13
V gene: TRBV21-1
D gene: .
clone size: few
CDR3 protein: CASSKALGYGYTF
CDR3 DNA: TGTGCCAGCAGCAAAGCGCTCGGCTATGGCTACACCTTC